The 10 T cell receptor beta chains presented below share a single source sample, sequenced in a study of Ad26.COV2.S vaccination and SARS-CoV-2 variants. Profiled with immunoSEQ multiplex PCR; TCRdb holds only in-frame clones, not every one. This table holds approximately 340,000 clones, 90% to 95% found once. The input for sequencing was peripheral blood, taken after recovery from COVID-19. The receptor set was obtained from a human donor who had recovered from COVID-19.

The V call is TRBV9, the J call TRBJ2-1; D is perhaps TRBD2 (7 bases). CDR1 and CDR2 (germline): SGDLS, YYNGEE. This CDR3 has 15 amino acids. V was clipped by 0 bases and J by 6 bases, with 13 bases between them. Written as DNA, the CDR3 is TGTGCCAGCAGCGTAGGCGGGGGCGTCCTCAATGAGCAGTTCTTC. It translates to CASSVGGGVLNEQFF.

This clone is a singleton in its sample. V gene TRBV18 combines with J gene TRBJ2-2, with unresolved D. Trimming cost V 1 base and J 6 bases, with 12 bases left between them. This CDR3 is built from 15 residues. CDR1 and CDR2 (germline): KGHSH, LQKENI. The chain's CDR3 is CASSPLLESAGELFF. The CDR3 DNA follows: TGTGCCAGCTCACCACTCCTAGAATCGGCCGGGGAGCTGTTTTTT.

This chain connects TRBV2 to TRBJ1-5, with D possibly being TRBD1 (6 bases). CDR1 SNHLY and CDR2 FYNNEI come from the germline V gene. Trimming took 6 bases from V and 5 from J, leaving 14 bases between them. The CDR3 has 14 residues. This CDR3 is CASSGRTAYQPQHF. The DNA of the CDR3 is TGTGCCAGCAGCGGGAGGACAGCTTATCAGCCCCAGCATTTT.

The V gene is TRBV5-1, the J gene TRBJ1-6; D is ambiguous. Trimming took 0 bases from V and 6 from J, leaving 10 bases between them. Per the germline V gene, CDR1 is SGHRS and CDR2 is YFSETQ. This CDR3 region has 15 residues. The CDR3 DNA sequence: TGCGCCAGCAGCTTGGGAGGTATAGGTAATTCACCCCTCCACTTT. This encodes CASSLGGIGNSPLHF.

This chain joins TRBV25-1 and TRBJ1-2, with D maybe TRBD1 (6 bases). The CDR3 contains 15 residues. V was shortened by 3 bases and J by 2 bases, with 13 bases between the two germline ends. Germline V lookup: CDR1 MGHDK, CDR2 SYGVNS. CDR3 protein: CASSDLTGQNYGYTF. CDR3 sequence (DNA): TGTGCCAGCAGTGATCTAACGGGACAAAACTATGGCTACACCTTC.

The V gene is TRBV10-1, the J gene TRBJ2-3, with D maybe TRBD2 (6 bases). This CDR3 has 15 residues. Germline values: CDR1 WNHNN, CDR2 SYGVQD (reference sequence). V lost 8 bases and J lost 5, with 20 bases in between. CDR3 sequence (DNA): TGCGCCAGCGGCTGGACGGGGGAAACGGGAGATACGCAGTATTTT. It codes for CASGWTGETGDTQYF.

The gene calls are TRBV2 and TRBJ1-3; 10 positions agree with TRBD1. The CDR3 runs to 17 residues. Germline V gives CDR1 SNHLY, CDR2 FYNNEI. The junction had 8 bases not matched to a gene; V was cut back by 6 bases and J by 0 bases. CDR3 sequence reads: CASRTGTGVNSGNTIYF. The CDR3 region has the DNA TGTGCCAGCAGGACCGGGACAGGGGTTAACTCTGGAAACACCATATATTTT.

The V and J genes are TRBV5-1 and TRBJ1-5, with 9 positions matching TRBD1. J was trimmed by 4 bases and V by 3 bases; bases with no gene match: 2. There are 14 residues in the CDR3. Germline-derived CDR1 and CDR2 are SGHRS and YFSETQ. The CDR3 nucleotides are TGCGCCAGCAGCTACGGGACAGGGAATCAGCCCCAGCATTTT. This codes for CASSYGTGNQPQHF.

The rearrangement links TRBV6-5 to TRBJ1-2; 9 bases align to TRBD1. Germline CDR1 reads MNHEY; CDR2 reads SVGAGI. The CDR3 is made up of 15 amino acids. V was clipped by 2 bases and J by 5 bases; unmatched bases: 6. The DNA of the CDR3 is TGTGCCAGCAGTTACCTGACAGGGGGTGGATATGGCTACACCTTC. Protein: CASSYLTGGGYGYTF.

CDR3 DNA sequence: TGTGCCAGTAGTATATCTCTCTCTGGAAACACCATATATTTT. This sequence encodes CASSISLSGNTIYF. J is TRBJ1-3 and V is TRBV19; D gene unclear. Germline assignment: CDR1 LNHDA and CDR2 SQIVND (reference sequence). This CDR3 is built from 14 residues. V gave up 2 bases and J gave up 0 bases, with 5 bases separating them.